In its sample, the clone carrying this T cell receptor (beta chain) was seen many times. Its antigen is not known. The source of the sample is a study of neurological immune-mediated disorders. Findings and limits, study-wide: Falling below healthy controls, multiple sclerosis showed the least TCR clonal expansion, while HTLV-1-associated myelopathy showed the most.

The cDNA was synthesized by means of template-switch 5'RACE, which was carried out with 10-nucleotide random UMIs. MiXCR, applied by TCRdb to the 5' RACE reads, yields one record per CDR3 protein. The profile shows approximately 48,000 distinct CDR3 sequences, approximately 3% of them singletons. The V end was cut by 0 bases, the J end by 6 bases, with 9 bases between. The length of the CDR3 is 14 residues. Germline CDR1 is MNHNY and CDR2 is SVGAGI (reference sequence). The receptor comes from a woman aged 50 to 60 with multiple sclerosis. Sample: PBMCs. The J gene is TRBJ1-5, the V gene TRBV6-6; a weak D match, TRBD1 (5 bases). CDR3 nucleotides: TGTGCCAGCAGTTACTCAGGGACGGGTCAGCCCCAGCATTTT. It specifies CASSYSGTGQPQHF.